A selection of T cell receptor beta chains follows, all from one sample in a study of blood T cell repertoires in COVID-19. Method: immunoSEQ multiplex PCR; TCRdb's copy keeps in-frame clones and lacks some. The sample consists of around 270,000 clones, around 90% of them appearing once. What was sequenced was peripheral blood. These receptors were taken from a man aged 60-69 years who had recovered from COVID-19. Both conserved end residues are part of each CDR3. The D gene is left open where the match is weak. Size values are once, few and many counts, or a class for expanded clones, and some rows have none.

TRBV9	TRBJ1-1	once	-	CASSASPQGRVTEAFF	TGTGCCAGCAGCGCGTCACCTCAGGGGAGGGTGACTGAAGCTTTCTTT
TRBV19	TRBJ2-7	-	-	CASSIGDRYYEQYF	TGTGCCAGTAGTATCGGCGACAGATACTACGAGCAGTACTTC
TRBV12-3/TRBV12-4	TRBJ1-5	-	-	CASSRAPSQPQHF	TGTGCCAGCAGCAGGGCTCCATCTCAGCCCCAGCATTTT
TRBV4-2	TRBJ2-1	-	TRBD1	CASSPQGGQGAYNEQFF	TGTGCCAGCAGCCCCCAGGGGGGACAGGGGGCCTACAATGAGCAGTTCTTC
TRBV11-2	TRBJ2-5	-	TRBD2	CASKAGGPQETQYF	TGTGCCAGCAAGGCGGGGGGGCCGCAAGAGACCCAGTACTTC
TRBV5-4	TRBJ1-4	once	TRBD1	CASSNTQGSEKLFF	TGTGCCAGCAGTAACACACAGGGGAGCGAAAAACTGTTTTTT
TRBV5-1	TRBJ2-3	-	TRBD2	CASSFGGGPTDTQYF	TGCGCCAGCAGCTTTGGCGGGGGGCCTACAGATACGCAGTATTTT
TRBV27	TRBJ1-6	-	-	CASSLGILGGANPLHF	TGTGCCAGCAGTTTAGGTATCCTCGGCGGTGCTAATCCCCTCCACTTT
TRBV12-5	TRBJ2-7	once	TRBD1	CASGPTGGYSYEQYF	TGTGCTAGTGGACCGACAGGGGGCTACTCCTACGAGCAGTACTTC
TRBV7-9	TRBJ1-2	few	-	CASSSALHDSFYGYTF	TGTGCCAGCAGCTCGGCGTTACACGACAGCTTCTATGGCTACACCTTC
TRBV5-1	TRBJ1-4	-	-	CASSLGGTNEKLFF	TGCGCCAGCAGCTTAGGGGGTACTAATGAAAAACTGTTTTTT